These 3 T cell receptor beta chains were sequenced from one sample in a study of molecular identifiers for immune sequencing clone quantification. TCRdb re-called the PCR reads with MiXCR, one entry per CDR3 protein. The data hold under 600,000 distinct CDR3 sequences, with about a fifth observed a single time. The sample was naive CD8+ T cells from blood, with Jurkat cell RNA spiked in. The subset here: FACS-sorted CD8+CD4-CCR7+CD45RA+ naive T cells. Every receptor here comes from a human donor in good health. Some libraries in this study had Jurkat cell RNA spiked in.

In its sample, this clonotype was seen many times. The V call is TRBV27, the J call TRBJ2-2, with a tentative D call TRBD2 (5 bases). The length of the CDR3 is 14 residues. Between the trimmed V and J ends, which lost 8 bases and 1 base, there was a span of 11 bases. The germline CDR1 and CDR2 sequences are MNHEY and SMNVEV (reference sequence). CDR3 in DNA: TGTGCCAGCGGAGAAGCGGAGAACACCGGGGAGCTGTTTTTT. Encoded protein: CASGEAENTGELFF.

This clonotype has ten or more counts. The J gene is TRBJ1-1, the V gene TRBV27, with 9 bases matching TRBD1. The V segment lost 5 bases and the J segment 5 bases; nucleotides outside the gene matches: 9. Germline V gene sequence: CDR1 MNHEY, CDR2 SMNVEV (reference sequence). This CDR3 spans 15 amino acids. The CDR3 region has the DNA TGTGCCAGCAGTGAATCTGGGACAGGGAGTACTGAAGCTTTCTTT. Translating it yields CASSESGTGSTEAFF.

With respect to this clonotype: This may be a read error: a much more frequent sequence differs by one nucleotide. The chain combines TRBV28 with TRBJ2-3; D unresolved. CDR3 size: 14 residues. The germline CDR1 and CDR2 sequences are MDHEN and SYDVKM. The CDR3 nucleotides read TGTGCCAGCAGTTTAATCCTGGGCACACATACGCAGTATTTT. Translated, it gives CASSLILGTHTQYF.